The text below deals with one T cell receptor beta chain. In its sample, this clonotype was seen many times. It has no known antigen specificity. One base away there is no much larger clone; base qualities are not given. The CDR3 runs 12 residues from the cysteine to the phenylalanine. The read is trimmed to its CDR3 DNA, 36 bases read in frame from base 1. CDR1 and CDR2 are read off the germline V gene as SGHTA and FQGNSA. Trimming takes 5 bases from V and 2 bases from J, and the germline ends sit 7 bases apart. The data stem from a study of spatial heterogeneity in lung cancer (dated by TCRdb to the late 2010s). General notes on the study: Beta-chain transcripts were consistently detected in greater numbers than alpha-chain transcripts, which likely reflected higher beta-chain transcript abundance. In tumor regions, TCR transcript counts showed a strong correlation with a T cell transcriptional module score derived from matched bulk RNA-seq. In the raw uncorrected reads, each unique combination of TCR and UMI appeared on average more than ten times. TCR alpha and beta repertoires were quantitatively compared across multiple tumor regions, matched nontumor lung and blood in non-small cell lung cancer. TCR repertoire features were related to nonsynonymous mutation counts determined by whole-exome sequencing of tumor tissue. At surgery, both alpha and beta chains were TCR-sequenced in 220 tumor regions, fewer than 85 matched nontumor lung samples and some 60 PBMC samples.

What this sample's time point label stands for: sample taken at primary tumor resection. The donors were some 72 patients from the lung TRACERx cohort who had early-stage, untreated non-small cell lung cancer. TCR sequencing used whole RNA extracted from tumor and nontumor lung tissue, or from cryopreserved PBMC samples, without cell sorting. Only patients for whom sufficient RNA was available from at least two tumor regions were selected for TCR sequencing. Before selection, tumor and adjacent nontumor lung specimens were reviewed by a lung pathologist. Receptor amplification or capture employed 5' RACE. Instrument used: NextSeq 500. In the TCR library protocol, a unique molecular identifier was attached to each TCR cDNA molecule so that PCR and sequencing errors could be corrected. The study's processing was this. TCR identification, UMI-based error correction and CDR3 extraction were all carried out with Decombinator tools. TCRs above a frequency of 2 per 1,000, corresponding to the top 1% of the tumor frequency distribution, were defined as expanded. Expanded tumor TCRs statistically deemed absent (corrected P<0.05) from at least one tumor region were classed as regional, and all other expanded tumor TCRs were classed as ubiquitous. Renyi diversity was calculated using the R vegan package after each repertoire was subsampled 100 times to 5,000 TCRs. CDR3 similarity networks were constructed using string-kernel similarity of amino acid triplets, with links drawn between CDR3s whose pairwise similarity was above 0.82. In TCRdb, the public reads were trimmed at Q25 with fastp and aligned with MiXCR, with productive beta chains retained. Merged by CDR3 protein, the rows form single entries marked with the most common genes and DNA. TCRdb, rather than the study authors, made the V and J calls. The sample table lists approximately 26,000 distinct CDR3 sequences, around 9.2% of them with a count of one. Clones ranked in the top ten supply around 7.3% of the sample.

The investigation overall reported the following: Confirming at a functional level the hypothesis that regional TCRs recognize regional mutations was considered to require additional single-cell paired TCR alpha and beta sequencing. The tumor nonsynonymous mutation count correlated with the number of expanded intratumoral alpha and beta TCRs. Counts of ubiquitous and regional expanded TCRs correlated with counts of ubiquitous and regional nonsynonymous mutations, respectively. TCR-seq coverage of tumor T cells was estimated at only roughly 7.7% for alpha chains and about 14% for beta chains.

The source material was lung tumor tissue, sampled at surgery. In this chain, TRBV7-2 is recombined with TRBJ2-7; no D segment can be confidently identified. The origin of this receptor is a male donor with early-stage non-small cell lung cancer. The nucleotide sequence is given as TGTGCCAGCAGCCCCCAGGCCTACGAGCAGTACTTC. The translation is CASSPQAYEQYF.